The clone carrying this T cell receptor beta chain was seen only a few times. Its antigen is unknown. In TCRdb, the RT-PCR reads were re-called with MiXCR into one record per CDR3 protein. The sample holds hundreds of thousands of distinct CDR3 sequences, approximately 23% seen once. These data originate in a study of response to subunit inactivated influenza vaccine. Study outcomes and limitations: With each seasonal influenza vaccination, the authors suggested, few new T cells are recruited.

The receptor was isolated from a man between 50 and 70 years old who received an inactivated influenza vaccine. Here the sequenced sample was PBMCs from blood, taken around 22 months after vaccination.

The CDR3 sequence is CASSGGGHQPQHF. CDR3 DNA sequence: TGTGCCAGCAGTGGGGGGGGCCATCAGCCCCAGCATTTT. The V gene is TRBV27, the J gene TRBJ1-5; D is possibly TRBD1 (6 bases). Deletions cut 5 bases from V and 5 bases from J, with 10 bases between. The length of the CDR3 is 13 residues. Per germline, CDR1 MNHEY and CDR2 SMNVEV (reference sequence).